This entry describes one T cell receptor (beta chain). Its specificity is not known. The entry originates in a study of T-cell reconstitution after alpha-beta-depleted transplantation in children. Whole-study results and caveats: Recipient T cells and thymic progenitors that survived were the source of the high TCRbeta diversity seen at day 60 in some patients. Alpha-beta T cells present about two months after transplant were reported to originate from several hundred expanded graft clones. Among T cells one year after transplant, newly produced cells accounted for most counts and diversity.

Germline-derived CDR1 and CDR2 are MDHEN and SYDVKM. The CDR3 consists of 13 residues. V lost 1 base and J 3 bases, leaving 7 bases between the germline ends. Construction of the TCRbeta library involved unique molecular identifiers. TCRdb passed the PCR reads through MiXCR, listing each CDR3 protein once. The profile shows hundreds of thousands of distinct CDR3 sequences, 20% to 30% of them singletons. The chain combines TRBV28 with TRBJ2-7; D is unresolved. Source: PBMCs, mostly from graft donor cells, taken 360 days after TCRalphabeta/CD19-depleted stem cell transplant. The sequence derives from a female patient aged 2 to 10 who had a stem cell transplant for congenital amegakaryocytic thrombocytopenia, so the T cells may come from the graft donor. The CDR3 DNA follows: TGTGCCAGCAGTTTATCCATTCTCTACGAGCAGTACTTC. It yields the protein CASSLSILYEQYF.